A single sample gave rise to the 18 T cell receptor beta chains below, sequenced in a study of blood T cell repertoires in COVID-19. Using immunoSEQ multiplex PCR, the repertoire was profiled, and TCRdb retains in-frame clones only, with some absent. The table has 200,000 to 300,000 clones, about 87% seen once. The sequencing sample was made of PBMCs or T cells enriched from blood (not recorded which). Source of these receptors: a middle-aged woman with acute COVID-19.

Here the CDR3 DNA reads TGTGCCAGTAGTATAGGGAGCGGGAGAGACACCGGGGAGCTGTTTTTT. This translates into CASSIGSGRDTGELFF. The V call is TRBV19, the J call TRBJ2-2; 8 positions agree with TRBD2. The J segment lost 3 bases and the V segment lost 1 base, leaving 4 bases of the junction unmatched. Germline V lookup: CDR1 LNHDA, CDR2 SQIVND (reference sequence). This CDR3 is built from 16 residues.

This clone was seen a handful of times. This chain joins TRBV5-4 and TRBJ2-3; possibly TRBD2 for D (6 bases). Trimming shortened V by 1 base and J by 8 bases, and 14 bases separated the two germline ends. CDR1 is SGHNT and CDR2 is YYREEE in the germline V gene (reference sequence). The CDR3 consists of 14 residues. CDR3 protein: CASSLKRERATQYF. The CDR3 nucleotides are TGTGCCAGCAGCTTGAAGAGGGAGCGGGCTACGCAGTATTTT.

The chain carries TRBV2 and TRBJ1-3, with TRBD1 matching over 9 bases. Germline-derived CDR1 and CDR2 are SNHLY and FYNNEI. This CDR3 region has 16 residues. V was clipped by 5 bases and J by 0 bases; unmatched bases: 5. In DNA, the CDR3 is TGTGCCAGCAGTTTACAGGGGGCGGCCTCTGGAAACACCATATATTTT. Protein sequence: CASSLQGAASGNTIYF.

The chain carries TRBV7-9 and TRBJ2-3, with 7 bases identical to TRBD2. The J segment lost 1 base and the V segment lost 4 bases, leaving 2 bases of the junction unmatched. The V gene's germline CDR1 is SEHNR and CDR2 FQNEAQ (reference sequence). CDR3 length equals 14 residues. CDR3 DNA: TGTGCCAGCAGCTGGGGGGGAGGCACAGATACGCAGTATTTT. Its protein is CASSWGGGTDTQYF. The variable domain in full, with the rest retrieved from reference TRBV7-9 and TRBJ2-3, is DTGVSQNPRHKITKRGQNVTFRCDPISEHNRLYWYRQTLGQGPEFLTYFQNEAQLEKSRLLSDRFSAERPKGSFSTLEIQRTEQGDSAMYLCASSWGGGTDTQYFGPGTRLTVL.

The rearrangement joins TRBV5-1 to TRBJ1-2, with 8 bases matching TRBD1. Germline V CDR1 and CDR2: SGHRS, YFSETQ. The CDR3 contains 14 residues. J lost 4 bases, V lost 4 bases, and 6 bases had no gene match. The CDR3 sequence: CASSPQGDSYGYTF. CDR3 nucleotides: TGCGCCAGCAGCCCACAGGGGGATAGCTATGGCTACACCTTC.

Only one count was recorded for this clone. The rearrangement links TRBV9 to TRBJ2-3, with D uncertain. The CDR3 runs to 17 residues. The V and J ends lost 1 base and 2 bases respectively, with 17 bases between them. Germline-derived CDR1 and CDR2 are SGDLS and YYNGEE. Here the CDR3 DNA reads TGTGCCAGCAGCGTACCCATAGTATCGACAAACACAGATACGCAGTATTTT. This sequence encodes CASSVPIVSTNTDTQYF. The full variable domain, rest sourced from reference TRBV9 and TRBJ2-3, is DSGVTQTPKHLITATGQRVTLRCSPRSGDLSVYWYQQSLDQGLQFLIQYYNGEERAKGNILERFSAQQFPDLHSELNLSSLELGDSALYFCASSVPIVSTNTDTQYFGPGTRLTVL.

The chain combines TRBV2 with TRBJ2-2; 7 bases match TRBD1. CDR3 size: 15 residues. Trimming at V came to 4 bases and at J to 5 bases, leaving 7 bases not matched to a gene. Per germline, CDR1 SNHLY and CDR2 FYNNEI. In nucleotides, the CDR3 is TGTGCCAGCAGTGTTAGACAGGGCGTAACCGGGGAGCTGTTTTTT. It encodes CASSVRQGVTGELFF. Combining the CDR3 with reference TRBV2 and TRBJ2-2 gives the whole variable domain EPEVTQTPSHQVTQMGQEVILRCVPISNHLYFYWYRQILGQKVEFLVSFYNNEISEKSEIFDDQFSVERPDGSNFTLKIRSTKLEDSAMYFCASSVRQGVTGELFFGEGSRLTVL.

V and J are TRBV9 and TRBJ2-3; 9 nucleotides line up with TRBD2. The ends lost 0 bases at V and 1 base at J; junction bases unmatched: 3. There are 16 residues in the CDR3. CDR1 is SGDLS and CDR2 is YYNGEE in the germline V gene. The chain's CDR3 is CASSVALAGGTDTQYF. The CDR3 DNA sequence: TGTGCCAGCAGCGTAGCCTTAGCGGGGGGCACAGATACGCAGTATTTT.

DNA of the CDR3: TGTGCCAGCAGCTTTGAGGGGGCAACTAATGAAAAACTGTTTTTT. Protein: CASSFEGATNEKLFF. The chain uses TRBV7-9 and TRBJ1-4; perhaps TRBD1 as D (6 bases). This CDR3 is 15 amino acids long. Germline assignment: CDR1 SEHNR and CDR2 FQNEAQ (reference sequence). Trimming stripped 3 bases from V and 0 bases from J, with 8 bases between.

This clone was counted a few times. The chain has TRBV5-1 and TRBJ2-2, with D perhaps matching TRBD1 (6 bases). Trimming shortened V by 4 bases and J by 5 bases, and 9 bases separated the two germline ends. Looked up from germline, CDR1 is SGHRS and CDR2 is YFSETQ. The CDR3 contains 13 residues. In nucleotides, the CDR3 is TGCGCCAGCAGCGTACAGGGTACCGGGGAGCTGTTTTTT. It encodes CASSVQGTGELFF.

V is TRBV3-1 (or the pseudogene TRBV3-2) and J is TRBJ2-7, with 7 bases lining up with TRBD1. Germline V gene lookup returns CDR1 LGHDT and CDR2 YNNKEL (reference sequence). The CDR3 has 16 residues. The junction had 19 bases not matched to a gene; V was cut back by 5 bases and J by 9 bases. The CDR3 protein is CASSDQFRKGAVGQYV. DNA for the CDR3: TGTGCCAGCAGCGACCAGTTTCGAAAGGGGGCGGTAGGGCAGTACGTC.

J is TRBJ2-3 and V is TRBV4-1; the match to TRBD2 covers 10 bases. The V gene's germline CDR1 is MGHRA and CDR2 YSYEKL. V gave up 2 bases and J gave up 2 bases; unmatched junction bases: 7. The CDR3 extends over 17 amino acids. As DNA, the CDR3 is TGCGCCAGCAGCCAATCAACTAGCGGGGCGAACACAGATACGCAGTATTTT. Protein product: CASSQSTSGANTDTQYF.

V and J are TRBV19 and TRBJ2-1; D is perhaps TRBD1 (6 bases). Germline assignment: CDR1 LNHDA and CDR2 SQIVND (reference sequence). The CDR3 is made up of 14 amino acids. V was trimmed by 3 bases and J by 7 bases, leaving 13 bases between them. CDR3 region: CASSIPGTRNEQFF. CDR3 DNA: TGTGCCAGTAGTATCCCCGGGACAAGGAATGAGCAGTTCTTC.

This chain uses TRBV6-1 with TRBJ1-5; weak D call: TRBD1 (6 bases). V lost 2 bases to trimming and J lost 7 bases, with 30 bases between them. Looked up from germline, CDR1 is MNHNS and CDR2 is SASEGT. The CDR3 has 20 amino acids. The CDR3 nucleotides are TGTGCCAGCAGTGAATTGTGGACGGGGGGCAGTGCGGCGGGCGGCCAGCCCCAGCATTTT. Protein: CASSELWTGGSAAGGQPQHF.

J is TRBJ1-1 and V is TRBV27, with 7 bases identical to TRBD1. CDR1 is MNHEY, CDR2 SMNVEV, per germline (reference sequence). Trimming cost V 5 bases and J 1 base; bases outside gene matches: 4. This CDR3 is built from 14 residues. CDR3 bases: TGTGCCAGCAGTCCGGGGACAGCGAACACTGAAGCTTTCTTT. Protein: CASSPGTANTEAFF.

The chain has TRBV2 and TRBJ1-1, with TRBD1 matching 8 bases. From germline, CDR1 is SNHLY and CDR2 FYNNEI. J was trimmed by 5 bases and V by 6 bases; bases with no gene match: 5. This CDR3 comprises 13 residues. The CDR3 DNA follows: TGTGCCAGCAGGTATGACAGGGGTACTGAAGCTTTCTTT. The encoded protein is CASRYDRGTEAFF.

The chain combines TRBV4-2 with TRBJ1-2; D gene unclear. V shed 6 bases and J shed 8 bases, with 13 bases lying between them. The V gene's germline CDR1 is LGHNA and CDR2 YNFKEQ. CDR3 size: 12 residues. This CDR3 is CASRRRGRGYTF. The CDR3 DNA reads as TGTGCCAGCAGGCGTCGAGGGAGGGGCTACACCTTC.

The J gene is TRBJ1-2, the V gene TRBV14; D is ambiguous. The CDR3 sequence is 13 residues long. Germline V CDR1 and CDR2: SGHDN, FVKESK. Trimming pared 2 bases from V and 3 bases from J, leaving 7 bases between. CDR3 amino acids: CASSQQVDYGYTF. The CDR3 nucleotides read TGTGCCAGCAGCCAACAGGTGGACTATGGCTACACCTTC.